This TCR beta chain emerged from a study of Ad26.COV2.S vaccination and SARS-CoV-2 variants. The CDR3 is made up of 15 amino acids. Losses at the gene ends were 7 bases for V and 3 bases for J; bases not matched to a gene: 13. Per the germline V gene, CDR1 is SQVTM and CDR2 is ANQGSEA. Whole-study findings and limits: Measures of TCR breadth and depth may have fallen short of total T cell responses.

This table comes from immunoSEQ multiplex PCR, and its TCRdb copy is limited to in-frame clones, with some not included. This sample has some 410,000 clones, with 80% to 95% found just once. In the case of this clone: Its antigen is currently unknown.

Treatment denoted: about 20 received Ad26.COV2.S at low or high dose, single or two shots; about 5 received placebo; per-sample allocation not given. Specimens were obtained on day 63 following the first vaccine or placebo injection. The donor was a Boston adult aged 18-55 years. Material: peripheral blood, obtained in a trial of Ad26.COV2.S vaccine versus placebo. This sequence originates from a person between 18 and 60 years old who received the Ad26.COV2.S COVID-19 vaccine or a placebo. The chain employs TRBV29-1 and TRBJ2-7; TRBD1 agrees at 9 bases. CDR3 amino acids: CSASSRDRDHYEQYF. Written as DNA, the CDR3 is TGCAGCGCGTCAAGCCGGGACAGGGACCACTACGAGCAGTACTTC.